This T cell receptor beta chain was obtained from a study of blood T cell repertoires in COVID-19. About the study: The study drew acute and convalescent COVID-19 samples from the United States, Italy and Spain.

There are 15 residues in the CDR3. Germline V CDR1 and CDR2: MDHEN, SYDVKM. J gave up 7 bases and V 3 bases, and 12 bases lay outside the gene matches. Generated by immunoSEQ multiplex PCR, the TCRdb table keeps only in-frame clones and is missing some. The sample has roughly 200,000 clones; approximately 90% are singletons. Recovered status in Cohort 3 required two negative PCRs, clearance, or symptom resolution. The gene calls are TRBV28 and TRBJ2-7; TRBD1 agrees at 7 bases. This receptor was obtained from a man aged 25-45 years who had recovered from COVID-19. The sample taken for sequencing was PBMCs or T cells enriched from blood (not recorded which). CDR3: CASSFRIGGTGEQYF. CDR3 sequence (DNA): TGTGCCAGCAGTTTCAGAATAGGGGGCACGGGGGAGCAGTACTTC.